Shown below are 27 T cell receptor beta chains from a single sample sequenced in a study of blood T cell repertoires in COVID-19. Clones were sequenced by immunoSEQ multiplex PCR, and TCRdb holds only the in-frame ones, with some missing. Among 250,000 to 350,000 clones, more than 80% were seen once, and the ten largest hold just under 6.5%. Sequencing was done on a sample of peripheral blood. The receptor set was obtained from a woman in her 50s with COVID-19, enrolled during active disease.

J is TRBJ2-1 and V is TRBV11-3; 7 positions match TRBD2. Germline CDR1 and CDR2: SGHNT and YENEEA. The trim removed 5 bases at V and 9 bases at J, leaving 7 bases unmatched. This CDR3 has 13 residues. The CDR3 loop is CASSASGDPEQFF. The DNA of the CDR3 is TGTGCCAGCAGCGCGAGCGGGGATCCTGAGCAGTTCTTC.

This sequence joins TRBV4-1 and TRBJ2-1; TRBD2 agrees at 7 bases. The CDR3 is 17 amino acids. V trimming: 0 bases; J trimming: 0 bases; junction bases outside the gene matches: 5. Germline CDR1 reads MGHRA; CDR2 reads YSYEKL. CDR3 sequence reads: CASSQDPSGSSYNEQFF. The CDR3 nucleotides are TGCGCCAGCAGCCAAGATCCTAGCGGAAGCTCCTACAATGAGCAGTTCTTC.

The chain has TRBV24-1 and TRBJ1-4; D might be TRBD1 (5 bases). Germline loops: CDR1 KGHDR, CDR2 SFDVKD. Trimming cost V 3 bases and J 7 bases, with 14 bases left between them. CDR3 length equals 15 residues. The CDR3 DNA is TGTGCCACCAGTGATGCCGGAGGGGCGGGTGAAAAACTGTTTTTT. Residues: CATSDAGGAGEKLFF.

J is TRBJ2-2 and V is TRBV7-3, with a weak D call TRBD2 (5 bases). This CDR3 is 14 amino acids long. The V end lost 2 bases, the J end lost 6 bases, and 10 bases lay between the germline ends. The germline V gene encodes CDR1 SGHTA and CDR2 FQGTGA. CDR3 region: CASSLASMAGELFF. CDR3 sequence (DNA): TGTGCCAGCAGCTTAGCTAGCATGGCCGGGGAGCTGTTTTTT.

This chain uses TRBV19 with TRBJ2-7, with TRBD1 matching 8 bases. Germline loops: CDR1 LNHDA, CDR2 SQIVND (reference sequence). Unmatched junction bases numbered 12, after V lost 8 bases and J lost 3 bases. This CDR3 spans 15 amino acids. CDR3 amino acids: CASLPTGTGHYEQYF. The CDR3 bases are TGTGCCAGTCTTCCTACCGGGACAGGTCACTACGAGCAGTACTTC.

The chain uses TRBV5-5 and TRBJ1-2; D might be TRBD1 (5 bases). CDR1 and CDR2 (germline): SGHKS, YYEKEE (reference sequence). Trimming stripped 2 bases from V and 8 bases from J, with 16 bases between. The CDR3 consists of 14 residues. The CDR3 sequence is CASSFPQGHGGYTF. DNA of the CDR3: TGTGCCAGCAGCTTTCCGCAGGGCCATGGGGGCTACACCTTC.

This clone appeared once. Written as DNA, the CDR3 is TGTGCCACCAGCAGAGATAGGGACTCCAAGCAGTTCTTC. Its protein is CATSRDRDSKQFF. The chain links TRBV15 to TRBJ2-1; D possibly corresponds to TRBD2 (6 bases). V lost 0 bases and J lost 11, with 11 bases in between. The CDR3 extends over 13 amino acids. The germline CDR1 and CDR2 sequences are LNHNV and YYDKDF (reference sequence).

This chain uses TRBV9 with TRBJ2-3, with D possibly being TRBD2 (5 bases). The CDR3 contains 15 residues. Between the trimmed V and J ends, which lost 4 bases and 0 bases, there was a span of 12 bases. The germline CDR1 and CDR2 sequences are SGDLS and YYNGEE. The CDR3 DNA reads as TGTGCCAGCAGCCCCATGGGAGACAGCACAGATACGCAGTATTTT. The encoded protein is CASSPMGDSTDTQYF.

The rearrangement joins TRBV19 to TRBJ2-6; no clear D. The V end was cut by 3 bases, the J end by 0 bases, with 15 bases between. This CDR3 contains 18 residues. Germline V gene sequence: CDR1 LNHDA, CDR2 SQIVND (reference sequence). CDR3 sequence: CASSIYLRPSSGANVLTF. In DNA form, the CDR3 reads TGTGCCAGTAGTATTTATCTGAGGCCGAGCTCTGGGGCCAACGTCCTGACTTTC.

The table lists this clone with a few counts. The chain is built from TRBV2 and TRBJ1-1, with 8 nucleotides matching TRBD1. The V segment lost 5 bases and the J segment 5 bases; nucleotides outside the gene matches: 10. Germline V gene data show CDR1 as SNHLY and CDR2 as FYNNEI. The CDR3 extends over 15 amino acids. The CDR3 is CASSKEATGETEAFF. CDR3 nucleotides: TGTGCCAGCAGTAAGGAGGCGACAGGGGAGACTGAAGCTTTCTTT.

This chain joins TRBV10-3 and TRBJ1-4; 8 bases are shared with TRBD1. The ends lost 4 bases at V and 6 bases at J; junction bases unmatched: 10. This CDR3 comprises 16 residues. Germline-derived CDR1 and CDR2 are ENHRY and SYGVKD. CDR3 region: CAISAQVGTGDEKLFF. The CDR3 DNA follows: TGTGCCATCAGTGCTCAGGTGGGGACAGGAGATGAAAAACTGTTTTTT.

The chain is built from TRBV3-1 (or the pseudogene TRBV3-2) and TRBJ2-7, with TRBD2 matching over 7 bases. The CDR3 contains 13 residues. Germline V gives CDR1 LGHDT, CDR2 YNNKEL (reference sequence). J lost 5 bases, V lost 3 bases, and 4 bases had no gene match. The DNA of the CDR3 is TGTGCCAGCAGCCACAGGGAGGGCGACGAGCAGTACTTC. It specifies CASSHREGDEQYF.

The genes are TRBV10-3 and TRBJ1-3, with 7 bases identical to TRBD1. V dropped 8 bases and J dropped 0; count of bases not matched to a gene: 4. Germline V gene sequence: CDR1 ENHRY, CDR2 SYGVKD. The CDR3 has 14 residues. CDR3 sequence (DNA): TGTGCCATCGAGGACAGGAGCTCTGGAAACACCATATATTTT. This encodes CAIEDRSSGNTIYF.

The J gene is TRBJ2-7, the V gene TRBV27; 16 bases are a match to TRBD2. V trimming: 6 bases; J trimming: 4 bases; junction bases outside the gene matches: 6. This CDR3 spans 16 amino acids. Germline V gives CDR1 MNHEY, CDR2 SMNVEV (reference sequence). CDR3 residues: CASSPGLAGGPYEQYF. The CDR3 DNA reads TGTGCCAGCAGCCCGGGACTAGCGGGAGGGCCTTACGAGCAGTACTTC.

The chain uses TRBV3-1 (or the pseudogene TRBV3-2) and TRBJ2-3, with 7 bases matching TRBD2. CDR1 and CDR2 (germline): LGHDT, YNNKEL (reference sequence). The CDR3 consists of 17 residues. With 0 bases clipped from V and 1 base from J, the junction kept 7 bases outside the gene matches. CDR3 sequence (DNA): TGTGCCAGCAGCCAAGAGGCTAGCGGTAAACGCACAGATACGCAGTATTTT. This translates into CASSQEASGKRTDTQYF.

This clone has a handful of counts. The chain recombines TRBV11-3 with TRBJ1-5; no clear D gene. Between the trimmed V and J ends, which lost 3 bases and 0 bases, there was a span of 15 bases. This CDR3 comprises 17 residues. The V gene's germline CDR1 is SGHNT and CDR2 YENEEA. The CDR3 nucleotides are TGTGCCAGCAGCTTTTTGGGAAGCGGGTATAGCAATCAGCCCCAGCATTTT. Translating gives CASSFLGSGYSNQPQHF.

V gene TRBV30 combines with J gene TRBJ2-7, with D possibly matching TRBD2 (5 bases). With 0 bases removed from V and 4 bases from J, the gap between germline ends came to 22 bases. CDR3 length equals 17 residues. Germline assignment: CDR1 GTSNPN and CDR2 SVGIG (reference sequence). This CDR3 is CAWSVTQQRGMGYEQYF. For the CDR3, the DNA is TGTGCCTGGAGTGTTACCCAGCAACGAGGGATGGGATACGAGCAGTACTTC.

The J gene is TRBJ2-7, the V gene TRBV5-1; maybe TRBD1 (5 bases). The CDR3 consists of 16 residues. The V end lost 0 bases, the J end lost 0 bases, and 13 bases lay between the germline ends. The V gene's germline CDR1 is SGHRS and CDR2 YFSETQ. The CDR3 loop reads CASSLALGASSYEQYF. DNA of the CDR3: TGCGCCAGCAGCTTGGCCTTAGGGGCCTCCTCCTACGAGCAGTACTTC.

The chain recombines TRBV19 with TRBJ1-2, with 7 bases fitting TRBD1. V shed 6 bases, J shed 6 bases, and the junction held 7 bases outside the gene matches. This CDR3 spans 13 amino acids. The germline V gene encodes CDR1 LNHDA and CDR2 SQIVND (reference sequence). CDR3 amino acids: CASSPGGGNGYTF. As DNA, the CDR3 is TGTGCCAGTAGCCCAGGGGGAGGCAATGGCTACACCTTC.

The chain joins TRBV7-6 to TRBJ1-2; TRBD1 matches at 7 bases. This CDR3 comprises 15 residues. The germline V gene encodes CDR1 SGHVS and CDR2 FNYEAQ. J lost 2 bases, V lost 4 bases, and 7 bases had no gene match. The CDR3 DNA follows: TGTGCCAGCAGCTCGAGACAGGGTGCAAACTATGGCTACACCTTC. Amino acids: CASSSRQGANYGYTF.

The V gene is TRBV9, the J gene TRBJ1-6, with D maybe TRBD1 (6 bases). The CDR3 totals 15 residues. Germline V gene lookup returns CDR1 SGDLS and CDR2 YYNGEE. Trimming pared 3 bases from V and 6 bases from J, leaving 13 bases between. The CDR3 here is CASSAPQGINSPLHF. The CDR3 nucleotides read TGTGCCAGCAGCGCTCCCCAGGGGATTAATTCACCCCTCCACTTT.

J is TRBJ1-2 and V is TRBV20-1; D not certain. Germline V gene sequence: CDR1 DFQATT, CDR2 SNEGSKA (reference sequence). The CDR3 spans 13 residues. Trimming removed 4 bases from V and 4 bases from J, with 13 bases in between. CDR3 bases: TGCAGTGCTAATGACATCAGTTCCTATGGCTACACCTTC. Amino acid sequence: CSANDISSYGYTF.

J is TRBJ2-5 and V is TRBV5-1; 7 nucleotides align to TRBD1. The J segment lost 4 bases and the V segment lost 4 bases, leaving 4 bases of the junction unmatched. The CDR3 runs to 13 residues. Per germline, CDR1 SGHRS and CDR2 YFSETQ. The CDR3 nucleotides are TGCGCCAGCAGCCGGGGACAGCGAGAGACCCAGTACTTC. It yields the protein CASSRGQRETQYF.

The chain has TRBV7-2 and TRBJ1-4; maybe TRBD1 (5 bases). Trimming took 5 bases from V and 2 from J, leaving 18 bases between them. Germline lookup yields CDR1 SGHTA and CDR2 FQGNSA. The CDR3 runs to 17 residues. The CDR3 here is CASSPRGVGGTNEKLFF. CDR3 coding DNA: TGTGCCAGCAGCCCTCGGGGGGTCGGAGGGACTAATGAAAAACTGTTTTTT.

The chain has TRBV6-5 and TRBJ2-1; TRBD2 matches 10 bases. Per the germline V gene, CDR1 is MNHEY and CDR2 is SVGAGI. Trimming at V came to 6 bases and at J to 3 bases, leaving 5 bases not matched to a gene. The CDR3 has 15 residues. The CDR3 reads CASRNLAGDYNEQFF. The CDR3 DNA is TGTGCCAGCAGAAATCTAGCGGGAGACTACAATGAGCAGTTCTTC.

V and J are TRBV30 and TRBJ1-2; 7 bases agree with TRBD1. Germline V gene sequence: CDR1 GTSNPN, CDR2 SVGIG (reference sequence). J gave up 5 bases and V 2 bases, and 5 bases lay outside the gene matches. The length of the CDR3 is 13 residues. DNA for the CDR3: TGTGCCTGGAGTCCGACAGGGTTTTATGGCTACACCTTC. Amino acid sequence: CAWSPTGFYGYTF.

This clone was detected a few times. Written as DNA, the CDR3 is TGTGCCAGCAGTAGACAGAGCAGCAATCAGCCCCAGCATTTT. Encoded protein: CASSRQSSNQPQHF. This rearrangement joins TRBV6-2 or TRBV6-3 to TRBJ1-5, with D possibly matching TRBD1 (5 bases). The CDR3 length is 14 residues. Germline CDR1 MNHEY, CDR2 SVGEGT. Trimming removed 5 bases at V and 1 base at J, with 9 bases between.